A selection of T cell receptor beta chains follows, all from one sample in a study of blood T cell repertoires in COVID-19. Sequencing used immunoSEQ multiplex PCR; TCRdb keeps in-frame clones, though not all of them. The sample includes around 450,000 clones, about 85% of them seen just once. Sequenced input: PBMCs or T cells enriched from blood (not recorded which). The receptors were gathered from a woman under 30 who had recovered from COVID-19. CDR3s include the opening cysteine and the closing phenylalanine or tryptophan. Fields, in order: D gene, clone size, V gene, J gene, CDR3 DNA, CDR3 protein. D genes are given only for firm matches. Some rows mark clone size as missing; the rest say once, few, many or name a class of expanded clone.

>TRBD2|.|TRBV27|TRBJ2-2
TGTGCCAGCAGTTTAGGCGGGGGGCCTCTCACCGGGGAGCTGTTTTTT
CASSLGGGPLTGELFF
>TRBD2|.|TRBV28|TRBJ2-5
TGTGCCAGCAGTTGGGCGGGACTAGCGGTAGAGACCCAGTACTTC
CASSWAGLAVETQYF
>TRBD2|.|TRBV6-5|TRBJ2-3
TGTGCCAGCAGTTACGCGGGGGGTAGAGCCGCAGATACGCAGTATTTT
CASSYAGGRAADTQYF
>.|.|TRBV12-2|TRBJ2-7
TGTGCAAGTCGCTTAGCCCGCGAAACCTACGAGCAGTACTTC
CASRLARETYEQYF
>TRBD1|.|TRBV6-6|TRBJ1-5
TGTGCCAGCACGGACAGGGGGCAGCCCCAGCATTTT
CASTDRGQPQHF
>.|once|TRBV30|TRBJ1-1
TGTGCCTGGAGTGAAAGGGAGGGAAGATGGAACACTGAAGCTTTCTTT
CAWSEREGRWNTEAFF
>TRBD2|.|TRBV5-1|TRBJ2-5
TGCGCCAGCAGCCCCGTATATGGGCGGGGGGACCAAGAGACCCAGTACTTC
CASSPVYGRGDQETQYF
>.|.|TRBV27|TRBJ2-1
TGTGCCAGCAGTTTCGGCCCCCGAACAGGATACAATGAGCAGTTCTTC
CASSFGPRTGYNEQFF
>.|.|TRBV19|TRBJ1-1
TGTGCCTCTCAGGGTTCGGGTATGAACACTGAAGCTTTCTTT
CASQGSGMNTEAFF
>.|few|TRBV3-1/TRBV3-2|TRBJ1-5
TGTGCCAGCAGCCAAGGGGGGGGTTGGGGACAGCCCCAGCATTTT
CASSQGGGWGQPQHF
>.|.|TRBV5-4|TRBJ2-5
TGTGCCAGCAGCTTAGGGGGACGCCAAGAGACCCAGTACTTC
CASSLGGRQETQYF
>.|once|TRBV3-1/TRBV3-2|TRBJ1-6
TGTGCCAGCAGCCAAGAGAAAGGGCCAGGGGCCATGGTAATTTCACCCCTCCACTTT
CASSQEKGPGAMVISPLHF
>TRBD1|.|TRBV19|TRBJ1-5
TGTGCCGCCAAAGGGACAGCCTTCAATCAGCCCCAGCATTTT
CAAKGTAFNQPQHF
>.|.|TRBV23-1|TRBJ1-6
TGCGCCAGCAGTCAACCTCCCTCTGTGAGGGAGTCACCCCTCCACTTT
CASSQPPSVRESPLHF
>.|.|TRBV5-4|TRBJ2-5
TGTGCCAGCAGCTCGCAAGAGACCCAGTACTTC
CASSSQETQYF
>.|.|TRBV7-8|TRBJ1-4
TGTGCCAGCAGCCACAGGATGAGCCGGACAGTAGCAACTAATGAAAAACTGTTTTTT
CASSHRMSRTVATNEKLFF
>TRBD2|once|TRBV3-1/TRBV3-2|TRBJ2-1
TGTGCCAGCAGCCAAGGTGGGTTAGCGGGGGCCGGTAATGAGCAGTTCTTC
CASSQGGLAGAGNEQFF
>TRBD1|.|TRBV19|TRBJ1-1
TGTGCCAGCTCCGGGACAGGGGACACTGAAGCTTTCTTT
CASSGTGDTEAFF
>.|.|TRBV11-2|TRBJ1-1
TGTGCCAGCAGCTTAAACATGGGGGGTGCTGAAGCTTTCTTT
CASSLNMGGAEAFF
>TRBD1|once|TRBV28|TRBJ2-7
TGTGCCAGCCGACAGGGTGTCCACGAGCAGTACTTC
CASRQGVHEQYF
>TRBD2|.|TRBV11-2|TRBJ2-5
TGTGCCAGCAGCCCACGATTAGCGGGGCAAGAGACCCAGTACTTC
CASSPRLAGQETQYF
>TRBD1|.|TRBV2|TRBJ1-5
TGTGCCAGCAGCGCCGGGACAGGGGGCCAGCCCCAGCATTTT
CASSAGTGGQPQHF
>.|.|TRBV6-5|TRBJ1-2
TGTGCCAGCGCACTCGGGGTGGAACAGGGCAATGGCTACACCTTC
CASALGVEQGNGYTF
>.|.|TRBV19|TRBJ1-6
TGTGCCAGTAGTATCCCAAAGAGTAATTCACCCCTCCACTTT
CASSIPKSNSPLHF
>.|.|TRBV5-1|TRBJ2-5
TGCGCCAGCAGCTCGACTAACTTATTAAAAGAGACCCAGTACTTC
CASSSTNLLKETQYF
>TRBD1|.|TRBV10-1|TRBJ1-1
TGCGCCACCGGACAGGGTTCGAACACTGAAGCTTTCTTT
CATGQGSNTEAFF
>TRBD1|.|TRBV5-1|TRBJ2-7
TGCGCCAGCAGCTTGGTCCATACAGGGGGCGGTGGGTATTCGACCTACGAGCAGTACTTC
CASSLVHTGGGGYSTYEQYF
>.|few|TRBV5-5|TRBJ1-1
TGTGCCAGCAGCTTGTTCCTTGCGAACGCTGAAGCTTTCTTT
CASSLFLANAEAFF
>.|.|TRBV5-8|TRBJ1-1
TGTGCCAGCAACCACAGGGTGAACACTGAAGCTTTCTTT
CASNHRVNTEAFF
>TRBD1|.|TRBV4-1|TRBJ1-1
TGCGCCAGCAGCCCCCGGGACAGGGCCCCCAAGGGCGCTGAAGCTTTCTTT
CASSPRDRAPKGAEAFF
>TRBD1|.|TRBV7-2|TRBJ1-2
TGTGCCAGCAGCCCCGGACAGGGAGGCAACTATGGCTACACCTTC
CASSPGQGGNYGYTF
>.|once|TRBV18|TRBJ2-5
TGTGCCAGCTCACCCCGCAGGGGCTTCCAAGAGACCCAGTACTTC
CASSPRRGFQETQYF
>TRBD2|.|TRBV3-1/TRBV3-2|TRBJ2-2
TGTGCCAGCAGCCGGGGACTAGCGGGGGTTACCGGGGAGCTGTTTTTT
CASSRGLAGVTGELFF
>TRBD1|few|TRBV6-5|TRBJ2-7
TGTGCTGCCGGGACAGGGAACTACGAGCAGTACTTC
CAAGTGNYEQYF
>.|.|TRBV7-2|TRBJ2-1
TGTGCCAGCAGCTTAGCGCGGGACAGTAGCAATGAGCAGTTCTTC
CASSLARDSSNEQFF
>.|.|TRBV7-9|TRBJ2-3
TGTGCCAGCAGCTCGGATACGCAGTATTTT
CASSSDTQYF
>TRBD2|.|TRBV7-3|TRBJ2-3
TGTGCCAGCAGCTTTAGCGGGGGGGCCCAGTATTTT
CASSFSGGAQYF
>.|.|TRBV5-6|TRBJ1-2
TGTGCCAGCAGCCCCGGACAGTATGGCTACACCTTC
CASSPGQYGYTF
>TRBD1|once|TRBV7-2|TRBJ1-3
TGTGCCAGCAGCTTGACAGGGATTCACTCTGGAAACACCATATATTTT
CASSLTGIHSGNTIYF
>TRBD2|.|TRBV30|TRBJ2-1
TGTGCCTGGAGAAAACTAGCGGGGGGTGGCGATGAGCAGTTCTTC
CAWRKLAGGGDEQFF
>.|.|TRBV28|TRBJ1-1
TGTGCCAGCAGCCCCCCGGGGGAAGTAGTGAACACTGAAGCTTTCTTT
CASSPPGEVVNTEAFF
>.|.|TRBV18|TRBJ2-6
TGTGCCAGCTCCCCTCTCGCGGGCTCTGGGGCCAACGTCCTGACTTTC
CASSPLAGSGANVLTF
>TRBD1|.|TRBV5-1|TRBJ1-6
TGCGCCAGCAGCCGCGGGACAGGGTCCTATAATTCACCCCTCCACTTT
CASSRGTGSYNSPLHF
>TRBD2|once|TRBV15|TRBJ2-1
TGTGCCACCGGGACTAGCGCACGCGGTGAGCAGTTCTTC
CATGTSARGEQFF
>.|.|TRBV15|TRBJ2-1
TGTGCCACCAGCCGGGGGAGGGGGAGCTCCTACAATGAGCAGTTCTTC
CATSRGRGSSYNEQFF
>TRBD1|few|TRBV5-1|TRBJ1-1
TGCGCCAGCAGCCCGACAGGGGAGATCGCTTTCTTT
CASSPTGEIAFF
>.|.|TRBV11-2|TRBJ1-6
TGTGCCAGCAGCTTAGATGCATGGTGGGGCCAGGCGGGAGAATCACCCCTCCACTTT
CASSLDAWWGQAGESPLHF
>.|.|TRBV4-1|TRBJ2-3
TGCGCCAGCAGCCAAGATCAGGCGGGTAGCGATACGCAGTATTTT
CASSQDQAGSDTQYF
>.|.|TRBV5-1|TRBJ2-3
TGCGCCAGCAGCTTGAGTGCCGGAGGGGCGGAGGGATATACGCAGTATTTT
CASSLSAGGAEGYTQYF
>TRBD1|.|TRBV2|TRBJ1-1
TGTGCCAGCAGTATACAGGGGGCCCACACTGAAGCTTTCTTT
CASSIQGAHTEAFF
>TRBD1|.|TRBV6-7|TRBJ1-5
TGTGCCAGCCAGGGGGGGCCCCAGCATTTT
CASQGGPQHF
>TRBD2|.|TRBV5-1|TRBJ2-3
TGCGCCAGCAGCTTGGGTAGCGGGGGGTCTACAGATACGCAGTATTTT
CASSLGSGGSTDTQYF